The 2 T cell receptor beta chains given below trace back to one sample, sequenced in a study of blood T cell repertoires in COVID-19. Repertoires were generated with immunoSEQ multiplex PCR, while TCRdb's copy carries only in-frame clones and drops some. Among hundreds of thousands of clones listed, 65% to 90% were seen once. Sequences were obtained from peripheral blood. These receptors all stem from a human donor in a cohort sampled during active COVID-19.

In DNA, the CDR3 is TGTGCCAGTACGGACGGGAGGGCCGCCGGGGAGCTGTTTTTT. Residues: CASTDGRAAGELFF. This chain links TRBV19 with TRBJ2-2; 8 bases fit TRBD2. The CDR3 length is 14 residues. Germline V gives CDR1 LNHDA, CDR2 SQIVND (reference sequence). V lost 7 bases and J lost 6; bases outside the gene matches: 7.

The chain links TRBV28 to TRBJ1-5; D is undetermined. This CDR3 has 14 residues. The germline V gene encodes CDR1 MDHEN and CDR2 SYDVKM. Trimming removed 1 base from V and 11 bases from J, with 15 bases in between. CDR3: CASSLLGPPRTQHF. The DNA of the CDR3 is TGTGCCAGCAGTTTATTGGGCCCCCCAAGGACCCAGCATTTT.